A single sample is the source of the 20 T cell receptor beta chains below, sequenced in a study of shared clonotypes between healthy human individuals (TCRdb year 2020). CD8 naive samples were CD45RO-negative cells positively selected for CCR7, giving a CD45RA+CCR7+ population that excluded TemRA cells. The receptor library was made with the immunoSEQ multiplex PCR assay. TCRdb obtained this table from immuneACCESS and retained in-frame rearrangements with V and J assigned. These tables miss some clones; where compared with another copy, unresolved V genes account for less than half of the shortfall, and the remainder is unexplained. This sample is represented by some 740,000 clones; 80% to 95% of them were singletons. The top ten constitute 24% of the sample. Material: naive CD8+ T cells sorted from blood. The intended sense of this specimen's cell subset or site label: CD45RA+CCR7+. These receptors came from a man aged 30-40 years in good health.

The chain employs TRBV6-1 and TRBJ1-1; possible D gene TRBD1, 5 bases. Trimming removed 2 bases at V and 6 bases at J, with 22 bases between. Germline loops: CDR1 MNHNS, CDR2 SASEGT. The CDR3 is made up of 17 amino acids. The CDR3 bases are TGTGCCAGCAGTGAATTCGGGGGGTATAGAGGCTTCCCTGAAGCTTTCTTT. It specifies CASSEFGGYRGFPEAFF.

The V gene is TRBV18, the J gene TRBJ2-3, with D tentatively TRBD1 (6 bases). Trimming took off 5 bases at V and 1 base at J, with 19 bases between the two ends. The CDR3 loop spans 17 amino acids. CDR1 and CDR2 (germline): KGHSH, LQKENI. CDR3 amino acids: CASSAGQLRKGTDTQYF. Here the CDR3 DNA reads TGTGCCAGCTCAGCAGGACAGCTACGAAAAGGCACAGATACGCAGTATTTT.

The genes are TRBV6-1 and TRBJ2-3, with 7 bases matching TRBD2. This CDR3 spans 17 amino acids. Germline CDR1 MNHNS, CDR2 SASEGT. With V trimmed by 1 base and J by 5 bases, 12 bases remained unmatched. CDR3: CASSEGVGGRLRDTQYF. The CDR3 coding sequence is TGTGCCAGCAGTGAAGGGGTAGGCGGGAGATTAAGAGATACGCAGTATTTT.

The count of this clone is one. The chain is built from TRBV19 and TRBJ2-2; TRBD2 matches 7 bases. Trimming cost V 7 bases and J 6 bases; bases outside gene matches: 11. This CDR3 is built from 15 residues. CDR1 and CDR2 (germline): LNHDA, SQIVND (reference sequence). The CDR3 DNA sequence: TGTGCCAGTAACCCCTCAGCGGGATGGGCCGGGGAGCTGTTTTTT. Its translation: CASNPSAGWAGELFF.

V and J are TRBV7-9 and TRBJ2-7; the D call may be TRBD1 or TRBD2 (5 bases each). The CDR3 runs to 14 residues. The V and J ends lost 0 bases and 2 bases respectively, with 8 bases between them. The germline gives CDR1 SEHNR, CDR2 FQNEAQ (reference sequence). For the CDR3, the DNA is TGTGCCAGCAGCTTAGCCAGGGACCCCTACGAGCAGTACTTC. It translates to CASSLARDPYEQYF.

CDR3 sequence (DNA): TGTGCCAGTAGTACTTCTAAGACAGGGGTGACTGAAGCTTTCTTT. Protein product: CASSTSKTGVTEAFF. The chain joins TRBV19 to TRBJ1-1; 8 positions match TRBD1. Germline CDR1 LNHDA, CDR2 SQIVND (reference sequence). This CDR3 is 15 amino acids long. Trimming took 4 bases from V and 5 from J; bases not matched to a gene: 9.

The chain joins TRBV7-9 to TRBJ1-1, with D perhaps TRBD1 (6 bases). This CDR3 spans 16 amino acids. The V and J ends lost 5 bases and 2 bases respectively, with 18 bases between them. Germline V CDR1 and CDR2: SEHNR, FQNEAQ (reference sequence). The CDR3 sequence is CASSPTAGAANTEAFF. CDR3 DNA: TGTGCCAGCAGCCCGACAGCAGGGGCTGCCAACACTGAAGCTTTCTTT. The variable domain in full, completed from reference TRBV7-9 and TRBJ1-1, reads DTGVSQNPRHKITKRGQNVTFRCDPISEHNRLYWYRQTLGQGPEFLTYFQNEAQLEKSRLLSDRFSAERPKGSFSTLEIQRTEQGDSAMYLCASSPTAGAANTEAFFGQGTRLTVV.

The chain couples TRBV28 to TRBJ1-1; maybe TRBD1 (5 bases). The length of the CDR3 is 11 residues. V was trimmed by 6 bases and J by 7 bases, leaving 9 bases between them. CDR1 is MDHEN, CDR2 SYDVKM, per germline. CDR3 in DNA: TGTGCCAGCAGCCAGGGCAGTGAAGCTTTCTTT. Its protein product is CASSQGSEAFF.

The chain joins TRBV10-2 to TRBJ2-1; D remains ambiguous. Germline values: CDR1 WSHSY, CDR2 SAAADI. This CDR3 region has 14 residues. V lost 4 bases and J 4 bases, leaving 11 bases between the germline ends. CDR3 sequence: CASSGFVGYNEQFF. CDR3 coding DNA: TGCGCCAGCAGTGGGTTCGTCGGATACAATGAGCAGTTCTTC.

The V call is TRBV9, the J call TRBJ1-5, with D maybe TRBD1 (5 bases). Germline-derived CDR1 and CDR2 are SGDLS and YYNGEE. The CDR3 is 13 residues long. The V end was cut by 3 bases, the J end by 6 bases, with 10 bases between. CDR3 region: CASSENGGQPQHF. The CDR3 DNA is TGTGCCAGCAGCGAAAACGGGGGTCAGCCCCAGCATTTT.

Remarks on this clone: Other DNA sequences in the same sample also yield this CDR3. The CDR3 bases are TGCAGCGTTTTTTGGACGGGGAACGAGCAGTACTTC. The encoded protein is CSVFWTGNEQYF. This chain uses TRBV29-1 with TRBJ2-7, with D perhaps TRBD2 (5 bases). Germline-derived CDR1 and CDR2 are SQVTM and ANQGSEA. Trimming removed 5 bases from V and 5 bases from J, with 13 bases in between. The CDR3 covers 12 residues.

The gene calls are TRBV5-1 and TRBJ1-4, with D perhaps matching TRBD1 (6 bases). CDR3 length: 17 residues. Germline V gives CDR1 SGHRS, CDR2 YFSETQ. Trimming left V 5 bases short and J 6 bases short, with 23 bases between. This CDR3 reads CASSLGAGPSSYEKLFF. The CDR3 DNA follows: TGCGCCAGCAGTCTGGGGGCAGGGCCCTCTTCCTATGAAAAACTGTTTTTT.

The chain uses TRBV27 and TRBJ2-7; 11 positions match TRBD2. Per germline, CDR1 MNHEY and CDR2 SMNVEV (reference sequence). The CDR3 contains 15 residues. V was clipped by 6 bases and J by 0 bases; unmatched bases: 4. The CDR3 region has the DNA TGTGCCAGCAGCAAGGGACTAGCGGACTCCTACGAGCAGTACTTC. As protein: CASSKGLADSYEQYF.

CDR3 nucleotide sequence: TGTGCCAGCAGCTCATACAGGGTCAATGAGCAGTTCTTC. Translating gives CASSSYRVNEQFF. The V gene is TRBV11-3, the J gene TRBJ2-1, with TRBD1 as a possible D gene (6 bases). CDR3 length equals 13 residues. Germline V gene lookup returns CDR1 SGHNT and CDR2 YENEEA. With 4 bases removed from V and 6 bases from J, the gap between germline ends came to 10 bases.

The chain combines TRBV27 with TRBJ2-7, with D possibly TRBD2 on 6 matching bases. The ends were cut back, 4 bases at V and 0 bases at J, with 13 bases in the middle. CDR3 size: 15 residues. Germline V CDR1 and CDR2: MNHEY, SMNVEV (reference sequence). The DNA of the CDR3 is TGTGCCAGCAGTTCGCGCGGGACCAGCTCCTACGAGCAGTACTTC. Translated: CASSSRGTSSYEQYF.

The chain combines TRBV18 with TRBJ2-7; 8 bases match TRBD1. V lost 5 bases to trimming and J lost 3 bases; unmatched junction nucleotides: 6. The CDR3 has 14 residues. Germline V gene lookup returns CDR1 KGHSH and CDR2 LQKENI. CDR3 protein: CASSFGQGYYEQYF. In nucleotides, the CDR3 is TGTGCCAGCTCATTCGGACAGGGATACTACGAGCAGTACTTC.

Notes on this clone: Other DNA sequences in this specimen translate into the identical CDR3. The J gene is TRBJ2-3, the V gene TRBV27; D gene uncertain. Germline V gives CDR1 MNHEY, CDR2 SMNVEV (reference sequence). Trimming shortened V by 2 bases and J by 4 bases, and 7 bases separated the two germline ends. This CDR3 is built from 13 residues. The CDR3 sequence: CASSLTGPDTQYF. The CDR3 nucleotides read TGTGCCAGCAGTTTAACCGGTCCAGATACGCAGTATTTT.

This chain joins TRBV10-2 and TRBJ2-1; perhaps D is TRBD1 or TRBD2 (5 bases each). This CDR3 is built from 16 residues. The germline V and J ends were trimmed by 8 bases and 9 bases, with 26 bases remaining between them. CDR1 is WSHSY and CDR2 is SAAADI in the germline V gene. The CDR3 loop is CASRFSGTPPTIEQFF. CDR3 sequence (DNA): TGCGCCAGCCGGTTTTCGGGGACCCCCCCCACAATTGAGCAGTTCTTC.

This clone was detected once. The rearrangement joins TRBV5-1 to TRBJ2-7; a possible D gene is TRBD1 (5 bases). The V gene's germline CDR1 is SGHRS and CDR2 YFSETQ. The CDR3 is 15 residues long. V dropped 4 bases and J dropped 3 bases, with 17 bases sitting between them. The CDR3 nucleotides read TGCGCCAGCAGCCAATCAACAGGCTACAACTACGAGCAGTACTTC. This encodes CASSQSTGYNYEQYF. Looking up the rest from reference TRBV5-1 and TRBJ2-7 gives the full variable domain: KAGVTQTPRYLIKTRGQQVTLSCSPISGHRSVSWYQQTPGQGLQFLFEYFSETQRNKGNFPGRFSGRQFSNSRSEMNVSTLELGDSALYLCASSQSTGYNYEQYFGPGTRLTVT.

This CDR3 reads CASSEQGLGTEAFF. CDR3 coding DNA: TGTGCCAGCAGTGAACAGGGGTTAGGCACTGAAGCTTTCTTT. The V and J genes are TRBV28 and TRBJ1-1; TRBD1 matches 7 bases. The germline gives CDR1 MDHEN, CDR2 SYDVKM. The CDR3 length is 14 residues. V trimming: 5 bases; J trimming: 4 bases; junction bases outside the gene matches: 7. The full variable domain, its missing parts supplied by reference TRBV28 and TRBJ1-1, is DVKVTQSSRYLVKRTGEKVFLECVQDMDHENMFWYRQDPGLGLRLIYFSYDVKMKEKGDIPEGYSVSREKKERFSLILESASTNQTSMYLCASSEQGLGTEAFFGQGTRLTVV.